This TCR beta chain was profiled in a study of T cell changes during pregnancy in multiple sclerosis. Sequencing was performed with immunoSEQ multiplex PCR; in TCRdb, only in-frame clones are kept and a portion is missing. The data contain 35,000 to 40,000 clones, under 95% of them singletons. Trimming pared 6 bases from V and 5 bases from J, leaving 13 bases between. The length of the CDR3 is 14 residues. Germline V lookup: CDR1 MNHEY, CDR2 SVGAGI. Sequences were derived from CD8+ T cells from peripheral blood mononuclear cells, sampled in the third trimester of pregnancy. This TCR came from a female donor with multiple sclerosis, enrolled in a pregnancy study. The gene calls are TRBV6-5 and TRBJ2-2; D may be TRBD2 (5 bases). In nucleotides, the CDR3 is TGTGCCAGCAGCTCCCCGGGGTGGACCGGGGAGCTGTTTTTT. Translating gives CASSSPGWTGELFF.